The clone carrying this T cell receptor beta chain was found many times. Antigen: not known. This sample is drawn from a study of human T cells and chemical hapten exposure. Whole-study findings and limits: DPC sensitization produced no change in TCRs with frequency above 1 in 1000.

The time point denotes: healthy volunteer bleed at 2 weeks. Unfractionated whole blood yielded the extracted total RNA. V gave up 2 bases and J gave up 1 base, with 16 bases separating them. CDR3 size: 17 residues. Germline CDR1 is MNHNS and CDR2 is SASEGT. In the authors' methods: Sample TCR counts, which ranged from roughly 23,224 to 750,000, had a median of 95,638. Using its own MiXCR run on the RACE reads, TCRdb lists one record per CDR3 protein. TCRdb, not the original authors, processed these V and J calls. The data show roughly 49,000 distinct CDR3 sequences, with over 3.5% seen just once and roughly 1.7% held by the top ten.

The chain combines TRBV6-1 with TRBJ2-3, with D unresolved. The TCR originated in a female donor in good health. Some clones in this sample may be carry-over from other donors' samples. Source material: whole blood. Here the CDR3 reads CASSEIFSRGRTDTQYF. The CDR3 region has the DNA TGTGCCAGCAGTGAAATCTTTTCTCGCGGACGCACAGATACGCAGTATTTT.